This T cell receptor beta chain was observed in a study of control samples from healthy donors and cancer patients. Only in-frame clones appear in the TCRdb table, and some are missing; sequencing was by immunoSEQ multiplex PCR. This repertoire shows over 100,000 clones, approximately 90% found once; its top ten account for approximately 2%. The V end was cut by 0 bases, the J end by 7 bases, with 16 bases between. This CDR3 has 15 residues. The V gene's germline CDR1 is LNHNV and CDR2 YYDKDF (reference sequence). This receptor was taken from a woman in her forties or fifties in good health. The V call is TRBV15, the J call TRBJ2-7, with D perhaps matching TRBD2 (6 bases). The sequenced sample consisted of blood. CDR3 sequence: CATSRDGAGAGEQYF. The CDR3 DNA reads TGTGCCACCAGCAGAGATGGAGCGGGTGCTGGTGAGCAGTACTTC.